This T cell receptor (beta chain) was found in a study of shared clonotypes between healthy human individuals. Looking at the study overall: Used for every donor were three CD4 naive, three CD4 memory, two CD8 naive and one CD8 memory plate.

This clone was observed a single time. Its antigen is as yet unknown. The assay was run at deep level. Produced via immunoSEQ multiplex PCR; TCRdb's table is partial and in-frame only. In the table there are about 1.1 million clones, roughly 80% of which are singletons. Both subsets, CD45RA+ naive and CD45RA-negative memory, were split from the CD4+ cells. Findings and caveats of the study: All-four-donor shared clonotypes had higher generation probabilities than non-shared clonotypes did.

CDR3 length: 16 amino acids. V was pared by 1 base and J by 2 bases, with 13 bases between. The germline V gene encodes CDR1 MGHRA and CDR2 YSYEKL. The sequenced material came from memory CD4+ T cells from PBMCs. Specified subset: CD45RA-negative fraction. This sequence joins TRBV4-1 and TRBJ2-3, with a tentative D call TRBD2 (5 bases). The TCR originated in a man aged 18 to 29 in good health. Some clones in this sample may be carry-over from other donors' samples. CDR3 DNA: TGCGCCAGCAGCCAAGGTCCTAGCCGCTACACAGATACGCAGTATTTT. Translation: CASSQGPSRYTDTQYF.